These 15 T cell receptor beta chains originate from one sample sequenced in a study of PD-1 blockade in classical Hodgkin lymphoma. Indicated time point: cycle 4 day 1 (C4D1), after more than 5 weeks of nivolumab. Relapses following autologous stem cell transplantation were seen in all patients, with brentuximab vedotin exposure varying. The protocol was immunoSEQ multiplex PCR, while the TCRdb copy is restricted to in-frame clones and leaves out a portion. The table has about 94,000 clones, about 93% seen once. Here the sequenced sample was peripheral blood mononuclear cells (PBMCs), taken before the fourth cycle of nivolumab. The receptors derive from a human donor with classical Hodgkin lymphoma.

The V gene is TRBV5-1, the J gene TRBJ2-2; 8 bases are a match to TRBD2. With 2 bases clipped from V and 1 base from J, the junction kept 1 base outside the gene matches. The CDR3 length is 15 residues. The germline CDR1 and CDR2 sequences are SGHRS and YFSETQ. The CDR3 nucleotides read TGCGCCAGCAGCTTCAGCGGGGGGAACACCGGGGAGCTGTTTTTT. This gives the protein CASSFSGGNTGELFF.

The J gene is TRBJ1-1, the V gene TRBV5-1, with TRBD1 as a possible D gene (5 bases). Germline CDR1 and CDR2: SGHRS and YFSETQ. V lost 2 bases, J lost 5 bases, and 7 bases lay in between. The CDR3 spans 12 residues. As DNA, the CDR3 is TGCGCCAGCAGCTTCGGGGGAACTGAAGCTTTCTTT. Translated: CASSFGGTEAFF.

Turning to this clone: At the DNA level, this CDR3 is encoded by other sequences in the same sample as well. V usage is TRBV5-4 and J usage is TRBJ2-7, with D perhaps TRBD1 or TRBD2 (6 bases each). V lost 2 bases to trimming and J lost 0 bases, with 9 bases between them. CDR3 length: 14 amino acids. Germline CDR1 SGHNT, CDR2 YYREEE (reference sequence). The CDR3 nucleotides read TGTGCCAGCAGCTTAGGGGGGACCTCCTACGAGCAGTACTTC. Translation gives CASSLGGTSYEQYF.

This clone was observed a single time. Other DNA variants within this sample encode the same CDR3. The gene calls are TRBV2 and TRBJ2-2; weak D call: TRBD1 (6 bases). CDR3 length: 15 residues. V was pared by 6 bases and J by 1 base, with 12 bases between. Germline loops: CDR1 SNHLY, CDR2 FYNNEI. The CDR3 here is CASSQGTLNTGELFF. In nucleotides, the CDR3 is TGTGCCAGCAGCCAGGGGACGCTGAACACCGGGGAGCTGTTTTTT.

The CDR3: CASSPPQRGMNTEAFF. In nucleotides, the CDR3 is TGTGCCAGCTCACCACCCCAACGGGGAATGAACACTGAAGCTTTCTTT. This rearrangement joins TRBV18 to TRBJ1-1; D is unresolved. The germline V and J ends were trimmed by 0 bases and 0 bases, with 11 bases remaining between them. Germline CDR1 KGHSH, CDR2 LQKENI. The CDR3 contains 16 residues.

This clone was observed a single time. The chain is built from TRBV18 and TRBJ1-1, with TRBD1 as a possible D gene (5 bases). The CDR3 is made up of 12 amino acids. Looked up from germline, CDR1 is KGHSH and CDR2 is LQKENI. V lost 3 bases, J lost 7 bases, and 9 bases lay in between. The CDR3 sequence is CASSPLGDEAFF. The CDR3 DNA reads as TGTGCCAGCTCACCCCTAGGGGATGAAGCTTTCTTT.

This clone came up once. The rearrangement joins TRBV7-9 to TRBJ1-1, with D possibly matching TRBD1 (5 bases). The CDR3 extends over 16 amino acids. Trimming took 5 bases from V and 5 from J, leaving 21 bases between them. Germline V lookup: CDR1 SEHNR, CDR2 FQNEAQ (reference sequence). CDR3 amino acids: CASSRTLGLGRTEAFF. The CDR3 region has the DNA TGTGCCAGCAGCCGGACCCTGGGGCTCGGACGGACTGAAGCTTTCTTT.

V is TRBV6-1 and J is TRBJ1-1; perhaps TRBD1 as D (6 bases). The V end was cut by 8 bases, the J end by 1 base, with 11 bases between. CDR3 length equals 13 residues. CDR1 is MNHNS and CDR2 is SASEGT in the germline V gene. The CDR3 bases are TGTGCCAGCCCCGGGACACCGAACACTGAAGCTTTCTTT. It is translated as CASPGTPNTEAFF.

The chain couples TRBV6-5 to TRBJ2-1, with D tentatively TRBD1 or TRBD2 (5 bases each). V lost 5 bases, J lost 4 bases, and 15 bases lay in between. The germline gives CDR1 MNHEY, CDR2 SVGAGI. The CDR3 totals 15 residues. The CDR3 here is CASSKGLALYNEQFF. The CDR3 DNA sequence: TGTGCCAGCAGTAAGGGGCTAGCCTTATACAATGAGCAGTTCTTC.

The V gene is TRBV27, the J gene TRBJ2-7, with TRBD2 identical over 10 bases. Trimming took 1 base from V and 4 from J; bases not matched to a gene: 10. The CDR3 covers 17 residues. The germline V gene encodes CDR1 MNHEY and CDR2 SMNVEV (reference sequence). The CDR3 here is CASSLFSWASGSYEQYF. As DNA, the CDR3 is TGTGCCAGCAGTTTATTCTCGTGGGCTAGCGGGAGTTACGAGCAGTACTTC.

The sample holds one count of this clone. V is TRBV28 and J is TRBJ1-3, with 7 bases aligning to TRBD1. Looked up from germline, CDR1 is MDHEN and CDR2 is SYDVKM. V dropped 6 bases and J dropped 2; count of bases not matched to a gene: 4. CDR3 length: 14 amino acids. The CDR3 sequence: CASSPGQAGNTIYF. CDR3 DNA: TGTGCCAGCAGCCCCGGACAGGCTGGAAACACCATATATTTT.

The V call is TRBV15, the J call TRBJ2-1; 11 nucleotides agree with TRBD2. From germline, CDR1 is LNHNV and CDR2 YYDKDF (reference sequence). The CDR3 extends over 16 amino acids. Trimming removed 4 bases from V and 5 bases from J; junction bases left unmatched: 7. DNA of the CDR3: TGTGCCACCAGCACCTTAGCGGGAGGGCCTGACAATGAGCAGTTCTTC. It encodes CATSTLAGGPDNEQFF.

A word on this clone: The same CDR3 arises from other DNA sequences in this sample as well. The rearrangement joins TRBV5-1 to TRBJ1-1; possible D gene TRBD1, 6 bases. Trimming took off 3 bases at V and 4 bases at J, with 10 bases between the two ends. This CDR3 spans 13 amino acids. CDR1 and CDR2 (germline): SGHRS, YFSETQ. CDR3 sequence (DNA): TGCGCCAGCAGCTCCACAGGGACCACTGAAGCTTTCTTT. It translates to CASSSTGTTEAFF.

The CDR3 is CAWSHDEQYF. CDR3 bases: TGTGCCTGGAGCCACGACGAGCAGTACTTC. The rearrangement uses TRBV30 and TRBJ2-7; no reliable D call. V lost 3 bases and J lost 5, with 5 bases in between. The CDR3 contains 10 residues. Per germline, CDR1 GTSNPN and CDR2 SVGIG (reference sequence).

The DNA of the CDR3 is TGCGCCAGCGGGCCCGACAGCCGTAATGAAAAACTGTTTTTT. Encoded protein: CASGPDSRNEKLFF. The J gene is TRBJ1-4, the V gene TRBV5-1, with D perhaps matching TRBD1 (5 bases). Trimming took 7 bases from V and 4 from J, leaving 14 bases between them. The CDR3 is made up of 14 amino acids. Germline-derived CDR1 and CDR2 are SGHRS and YFSETQ.